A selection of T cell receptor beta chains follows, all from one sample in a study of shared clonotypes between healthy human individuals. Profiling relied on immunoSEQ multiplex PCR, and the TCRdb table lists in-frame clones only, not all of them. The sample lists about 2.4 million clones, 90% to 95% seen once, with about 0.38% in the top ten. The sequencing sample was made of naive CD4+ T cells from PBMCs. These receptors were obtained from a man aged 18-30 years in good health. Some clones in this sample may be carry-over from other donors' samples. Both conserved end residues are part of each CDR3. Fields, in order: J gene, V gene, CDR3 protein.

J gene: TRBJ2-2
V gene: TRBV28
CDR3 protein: CASSLSTGELFF

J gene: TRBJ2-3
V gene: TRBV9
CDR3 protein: CASSSGQVPAQYF

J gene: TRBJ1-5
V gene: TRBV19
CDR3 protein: CASRKLGQGGNQPQHF

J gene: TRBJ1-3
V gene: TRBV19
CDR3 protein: CASTSGAAAGNTIYF

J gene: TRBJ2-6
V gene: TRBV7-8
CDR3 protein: CASSLAGTGTGANVLTF

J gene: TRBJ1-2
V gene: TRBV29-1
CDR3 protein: CSATPQGGGNYGYTF

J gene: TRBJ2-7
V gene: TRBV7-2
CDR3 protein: CASSRSAPYEQYF

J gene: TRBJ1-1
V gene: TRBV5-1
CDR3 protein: CASSLGQENTEAFF

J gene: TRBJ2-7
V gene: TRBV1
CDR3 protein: CTSSPSQGLVNYEQYF

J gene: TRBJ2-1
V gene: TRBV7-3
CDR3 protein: CASSSLAGANNEQFF

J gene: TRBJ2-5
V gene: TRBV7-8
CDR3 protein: CASSFMPAGALRETQYF

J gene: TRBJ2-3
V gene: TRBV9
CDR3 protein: CASSATSTDTQYF

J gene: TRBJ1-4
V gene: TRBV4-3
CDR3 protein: CASSWDRANEKLFF

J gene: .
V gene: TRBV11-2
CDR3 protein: CASSTVAGGTYEQYF

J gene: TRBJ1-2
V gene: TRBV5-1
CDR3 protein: CASSQDRGAFGYTF

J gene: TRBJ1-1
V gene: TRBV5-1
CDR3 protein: CASSPGGVTAEAFF

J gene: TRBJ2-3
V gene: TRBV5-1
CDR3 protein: CASSSLEDTQYF

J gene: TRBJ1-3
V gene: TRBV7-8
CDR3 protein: CASSWVGRASGNTIYF

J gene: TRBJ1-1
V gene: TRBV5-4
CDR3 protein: CASSKDRWATEAFF

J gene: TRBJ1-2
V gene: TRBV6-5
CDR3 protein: CASSLRQASSKGYTF

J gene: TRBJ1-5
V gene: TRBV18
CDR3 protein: CASSPASNQPQHF

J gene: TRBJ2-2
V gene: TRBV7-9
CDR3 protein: CASSLPFGGTENTGELFF

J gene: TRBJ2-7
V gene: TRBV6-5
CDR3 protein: CASGGRGAYEQYF

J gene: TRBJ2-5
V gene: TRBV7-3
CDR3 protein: CASSLMALGGQETQYF

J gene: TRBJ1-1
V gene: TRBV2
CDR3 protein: CASSGYRGGNTEAFF

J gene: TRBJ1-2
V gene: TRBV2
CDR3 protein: CASSEAPGTVYGYTF

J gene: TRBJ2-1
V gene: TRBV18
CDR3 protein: CASSPRQGDGNEQFF

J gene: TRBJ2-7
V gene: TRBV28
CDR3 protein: CASSSPGLIRGEQYF

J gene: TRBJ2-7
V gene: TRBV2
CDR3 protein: CASSEIPLTSGRRGEQYF

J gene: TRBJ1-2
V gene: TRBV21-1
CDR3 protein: CASSKALSGEIRYGYTF

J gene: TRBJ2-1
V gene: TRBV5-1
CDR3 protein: CASSVGTLNEQFF

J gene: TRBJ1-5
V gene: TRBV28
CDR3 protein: CASRDGGLIQPQHF

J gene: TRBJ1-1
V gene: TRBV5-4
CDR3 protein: CASSLTGINEAFF

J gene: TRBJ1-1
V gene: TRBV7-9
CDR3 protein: CASNTPTGVNTEAFF

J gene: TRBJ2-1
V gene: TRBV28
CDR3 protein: CASRRTRLADNSHEQFF

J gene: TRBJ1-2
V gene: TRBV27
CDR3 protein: CASSPPQFGYGYTF

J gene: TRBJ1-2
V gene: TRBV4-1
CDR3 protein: CASSQAWRSGYTF

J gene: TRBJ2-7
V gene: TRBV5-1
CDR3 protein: CASSFGAYEQYF

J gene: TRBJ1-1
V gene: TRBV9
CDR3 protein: CASSPRRSGGTEAFF

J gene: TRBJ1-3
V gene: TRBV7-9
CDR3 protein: CASSPIGGIGNTIYF

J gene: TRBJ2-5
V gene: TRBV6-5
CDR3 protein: CASGPRTGETQYF

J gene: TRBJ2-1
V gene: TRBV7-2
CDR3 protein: CASSSTSGSPKFF

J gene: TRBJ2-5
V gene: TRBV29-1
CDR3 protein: CSVPHTGSSETQYF

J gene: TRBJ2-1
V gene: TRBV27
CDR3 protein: CASSKYGTGGYNEQFF